This entry describes one T cell receptor (beta chain). The antigen is undetermined. The sample is drawn from a study of Ad26.COV2.S vaccination and SARS-CoV-2 variants. Overall study context: Once, or twice with 56 days between doses, Ad26.COV2.S was given intramuscularly.

This CDR3 region has 16 residues. The germline V gene encodes CDR1 SNHLY and CDR2 FYNNEI. V shed 6 bases, J shed 1 base, and the junction held 6 bases outside the gene matches. Profiled with immunoSEQ multiplex PCR; TCRdb holds only in-frame clones, not every one. In the table there are about 350,000 clones, around 89% of which are singletons. General study points: Total T cell responses, in the TCR breadth and depth analyses, may have been underestimated.

Treatment meaning: some 19 received Ad26.COV2.S at low or high dose, single or two shots; about 5 received placebo; per-sample allocation not given. Day 63 after the first injection of vaccine or placebo was the sampling time. Spike of the Wuhan-strain SARS-CoV-2 was expressed by an Ad26 vector, which formed the vaccine. The material sequenced was peripheral blood, taken in a trial of Ad26.COV2.S vaccine versus placebo. The receptor comes from a person between 18 and 59 years old who received the Ad26.COV2.S COVID-19 vaccine or a placebo. The chain combines TRBV2 with TRBJ2-7; 13 bases fit TRBD2. The chain's CDR3 is CASSMGLAGQSYEQYF. The DNA for the CDR3 is TGTGCCAGCAGCATGGGACTAGCGGGACAGTCCTACGAGCAGTACTTC. Full variable domain (outside the CDR3, taken from reference TRBV2 and TRBJ2-7): EPEVTQTPSHQVTQMGQEVILRCVPISNHLYFYWYRQILGQKVEFLVSFYNNEISEKSEIFDDQFSVERPDGSNFTLKIRSTKLEDSAMYFCASSMGLAGQSYEQYFGPGTRLTVT.